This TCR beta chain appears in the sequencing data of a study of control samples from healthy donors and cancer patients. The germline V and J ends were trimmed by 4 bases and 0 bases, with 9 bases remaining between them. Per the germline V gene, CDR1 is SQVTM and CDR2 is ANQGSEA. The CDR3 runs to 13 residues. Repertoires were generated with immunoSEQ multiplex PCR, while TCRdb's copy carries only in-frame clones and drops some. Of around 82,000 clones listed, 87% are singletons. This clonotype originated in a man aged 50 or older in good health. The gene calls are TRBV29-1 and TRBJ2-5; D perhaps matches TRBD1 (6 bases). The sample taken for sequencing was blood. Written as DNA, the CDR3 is TGCAGCGTTGCCGACAGGTACCAAGAGACCCAGTACTTC. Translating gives CSVADRYQETQYF.